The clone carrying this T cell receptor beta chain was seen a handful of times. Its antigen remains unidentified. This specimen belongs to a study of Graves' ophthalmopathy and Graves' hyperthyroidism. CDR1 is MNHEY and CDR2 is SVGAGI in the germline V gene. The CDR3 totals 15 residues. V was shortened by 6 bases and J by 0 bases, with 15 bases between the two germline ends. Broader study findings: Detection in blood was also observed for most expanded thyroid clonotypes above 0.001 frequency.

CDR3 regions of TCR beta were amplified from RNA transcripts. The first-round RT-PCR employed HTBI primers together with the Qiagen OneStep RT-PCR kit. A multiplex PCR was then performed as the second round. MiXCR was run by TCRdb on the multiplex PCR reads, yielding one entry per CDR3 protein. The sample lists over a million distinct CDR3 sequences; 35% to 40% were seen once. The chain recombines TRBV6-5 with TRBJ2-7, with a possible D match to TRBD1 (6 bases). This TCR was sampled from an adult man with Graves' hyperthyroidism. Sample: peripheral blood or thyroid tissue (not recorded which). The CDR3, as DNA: TGTGCCAGCAGGGGGGACACATCTAACTCCTACGAGCAGTACTTC. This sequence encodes CASRGDTSNSYEQYF.